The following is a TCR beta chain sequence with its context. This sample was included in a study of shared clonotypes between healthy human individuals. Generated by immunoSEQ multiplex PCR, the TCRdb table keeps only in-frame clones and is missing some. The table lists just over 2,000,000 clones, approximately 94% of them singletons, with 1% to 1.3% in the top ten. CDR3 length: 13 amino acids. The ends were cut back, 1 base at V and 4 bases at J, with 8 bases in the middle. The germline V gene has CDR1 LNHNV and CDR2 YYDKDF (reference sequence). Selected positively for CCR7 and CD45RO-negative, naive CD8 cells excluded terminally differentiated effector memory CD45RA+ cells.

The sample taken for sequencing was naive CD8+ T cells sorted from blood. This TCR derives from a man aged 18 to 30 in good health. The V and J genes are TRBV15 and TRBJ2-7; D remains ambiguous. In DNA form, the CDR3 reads TGTGCCACCAGCAGAGGGCTAGGGTACGAGCAGTACTTC. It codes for CATSRGLGYEQYF.